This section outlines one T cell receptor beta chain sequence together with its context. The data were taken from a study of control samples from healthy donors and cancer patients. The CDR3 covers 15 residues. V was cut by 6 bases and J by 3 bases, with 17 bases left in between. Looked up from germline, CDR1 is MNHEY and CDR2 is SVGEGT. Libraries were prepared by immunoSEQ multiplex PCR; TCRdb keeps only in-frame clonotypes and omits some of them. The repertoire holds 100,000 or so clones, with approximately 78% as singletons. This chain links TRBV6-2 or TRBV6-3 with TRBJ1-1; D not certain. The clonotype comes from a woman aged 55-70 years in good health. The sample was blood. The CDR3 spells CASSPTEYGDTEAFF. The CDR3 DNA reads TGTGCCAGCAGCCCGACGGAGTACGGGGACACTGAAGCTTTCTTT.